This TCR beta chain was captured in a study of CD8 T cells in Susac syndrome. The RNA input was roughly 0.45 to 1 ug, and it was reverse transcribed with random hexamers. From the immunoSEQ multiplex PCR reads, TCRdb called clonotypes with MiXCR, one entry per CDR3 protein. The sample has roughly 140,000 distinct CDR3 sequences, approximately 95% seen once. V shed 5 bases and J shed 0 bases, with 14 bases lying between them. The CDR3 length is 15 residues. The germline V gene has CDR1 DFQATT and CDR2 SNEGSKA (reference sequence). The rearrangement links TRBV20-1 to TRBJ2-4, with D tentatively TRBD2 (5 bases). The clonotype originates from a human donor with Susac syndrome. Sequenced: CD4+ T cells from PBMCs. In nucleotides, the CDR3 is TGCAGTGCTGCCGGTTCCGGACTAGCCAAAAACATTCAGTACTTC. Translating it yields CSAAGSGLAKNIQYF.